What follows describes a single T cell receptor beta chain. TCRdb reanalysed the 5' RACE reads using MiXCR and keeps one entry per CDR3 protein. In the table there are tens of thousands of distinct CDR3 sequences, around 16% of which are singletons. The source of the sample is a study of T cells of healthy individuals. The CDR3 covers 14 residues. Trimming removed 6 bases from V and 4 bases from J, with 15 bases in between. The chain uses TRBV12-3 or TRBV12-4 and TRBJ2-5; D may be TRBD2 (6 bases). This TCR was sampled from a human donor in good health. CDR3 coding DNA: TGTGCCAGCAGCCCCTTCGGGGGTCCAGAGACCCAGTACTTC. Translation: CASSPFGGPETQYF.